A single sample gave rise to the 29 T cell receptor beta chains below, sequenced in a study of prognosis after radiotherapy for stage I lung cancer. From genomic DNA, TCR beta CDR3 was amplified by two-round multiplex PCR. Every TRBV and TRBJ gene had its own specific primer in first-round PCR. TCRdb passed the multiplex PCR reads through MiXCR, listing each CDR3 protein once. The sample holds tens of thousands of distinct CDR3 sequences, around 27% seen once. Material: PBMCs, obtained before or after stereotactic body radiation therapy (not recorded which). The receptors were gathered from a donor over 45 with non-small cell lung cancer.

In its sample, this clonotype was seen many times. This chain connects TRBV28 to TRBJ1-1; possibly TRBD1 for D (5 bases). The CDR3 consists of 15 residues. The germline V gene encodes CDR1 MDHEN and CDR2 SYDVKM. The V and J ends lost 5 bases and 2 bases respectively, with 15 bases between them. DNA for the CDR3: TGTGCCAGCAGTGAAACAGGAGGGGTTAACACTGAAGCTTTCTTT. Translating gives CASSETGGVNTEAFF.

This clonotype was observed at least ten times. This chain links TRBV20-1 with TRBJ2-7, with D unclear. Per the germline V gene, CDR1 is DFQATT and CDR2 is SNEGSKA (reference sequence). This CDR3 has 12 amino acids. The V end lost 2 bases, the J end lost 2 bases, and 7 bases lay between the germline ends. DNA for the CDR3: TGCAGTGCTAGACCTGGGGCCTACGAGCAGTACTTC. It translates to CSARPGAYEQYF.

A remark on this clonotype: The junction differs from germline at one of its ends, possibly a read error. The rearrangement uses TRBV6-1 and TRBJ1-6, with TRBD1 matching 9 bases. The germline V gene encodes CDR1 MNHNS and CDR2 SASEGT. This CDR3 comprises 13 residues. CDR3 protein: CDSSQGQGGTLNF. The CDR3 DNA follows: TGTGACAGCAGTCAGGGACAGGGAGGAACCCTCAACTTT.

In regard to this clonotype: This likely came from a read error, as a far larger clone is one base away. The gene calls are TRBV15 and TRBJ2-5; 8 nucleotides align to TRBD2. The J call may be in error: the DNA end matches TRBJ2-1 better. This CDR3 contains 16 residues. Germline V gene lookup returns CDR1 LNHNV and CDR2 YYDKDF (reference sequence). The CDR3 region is CAISRGAGDNDNEQFF. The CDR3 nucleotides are TGTGCCATCAGCAGGGGAGCGGGGGACAACGACAATGAGCAGTTCTTC.

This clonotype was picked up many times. The CDR3 DNA is TGTGCCACCCGGGGGGGGAAGGAGTCTGGAAACACCATATATTTT. Translated, it gives CATRGGKESGNTIYF. The genes are TRBV19 and TRBJ1-3, with D tentatively TRBD1 (5 bases). The CDR3 has 15 amino acids. Between the trimmed V and J ends, which lost 10 bases and 1 base, there was a span of 17 bases. Germline assignment: CDR1 LNHDA and CDR2 SQIVND (reference sequence).

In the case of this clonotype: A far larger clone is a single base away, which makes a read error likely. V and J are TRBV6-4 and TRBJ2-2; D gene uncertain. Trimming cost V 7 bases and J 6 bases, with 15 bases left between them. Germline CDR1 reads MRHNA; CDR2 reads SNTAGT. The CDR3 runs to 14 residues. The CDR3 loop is CASIYQGDAGELFF. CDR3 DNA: TGTGCCAGCATTTACCAAGGAGATGCCGGGGAGCTGTTTTTT.

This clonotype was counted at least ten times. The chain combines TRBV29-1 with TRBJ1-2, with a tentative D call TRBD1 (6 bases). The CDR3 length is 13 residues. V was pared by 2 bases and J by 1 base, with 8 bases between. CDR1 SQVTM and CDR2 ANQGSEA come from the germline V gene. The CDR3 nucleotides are TGCAGCGTTGAAAGGACAGTTAACTATGGCTACACCTTC. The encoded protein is CSVERTVNYGYTF.

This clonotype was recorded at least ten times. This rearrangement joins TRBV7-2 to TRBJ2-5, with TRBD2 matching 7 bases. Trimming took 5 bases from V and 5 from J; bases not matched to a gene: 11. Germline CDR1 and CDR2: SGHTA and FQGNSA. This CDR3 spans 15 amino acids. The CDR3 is CASSQMLGGSETQYF. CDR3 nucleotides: TGTGCCAGCAGCCAAATGTTGGGGGGGTCGGAGACCCAGTACTTC. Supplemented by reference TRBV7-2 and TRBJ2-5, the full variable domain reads GAGVSQSPSNKVTEKGKDVELRCDPISGHTALYWYRQSLGQGLEFLIYFQGNSAPDKSGLPSDRFSAERTGGSVSTLTIQRTQQEDSAVYLCASSQMLGGSETQYFGPGTRLLVL.

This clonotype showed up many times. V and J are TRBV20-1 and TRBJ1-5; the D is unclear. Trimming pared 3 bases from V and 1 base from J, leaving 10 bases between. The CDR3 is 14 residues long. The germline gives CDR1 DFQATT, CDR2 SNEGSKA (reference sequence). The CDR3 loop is CSASRDTSNQPQHF. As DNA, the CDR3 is TGCAGTGCTAGTAGAGACACAAGCAATCAGCCCCAGCATTTT.

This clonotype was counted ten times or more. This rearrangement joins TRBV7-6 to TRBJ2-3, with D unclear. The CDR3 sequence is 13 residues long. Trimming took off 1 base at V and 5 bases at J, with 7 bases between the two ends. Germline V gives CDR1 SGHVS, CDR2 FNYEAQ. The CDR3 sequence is CASSLEIKDTQYF. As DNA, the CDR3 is TGTGCCAGCAGCTTAGAAATTAAAGATACGCAGTATTTT.

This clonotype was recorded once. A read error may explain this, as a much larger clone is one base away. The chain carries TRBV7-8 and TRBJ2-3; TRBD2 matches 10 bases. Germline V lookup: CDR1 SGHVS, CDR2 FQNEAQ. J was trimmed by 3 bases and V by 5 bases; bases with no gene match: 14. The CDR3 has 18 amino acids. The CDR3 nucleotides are TGTGCCAGCAGCAAGCGGGGGGGCCCGGGGGGGGAAACAGATACGCAGTATTTT. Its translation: CASSKRGGPGGETDTQYF. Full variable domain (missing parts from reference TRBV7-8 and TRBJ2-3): GAGVSQSPRYKVAKRGQDVALRCDPISGHVSLFWYQQALGQGPEFLTYFQNEAQLDKSGLPSDRFFAERPEGSVSTLKIQRTQQEDSAVYLCASSKRGGPGGETDTQYFGPGTRLTVL.

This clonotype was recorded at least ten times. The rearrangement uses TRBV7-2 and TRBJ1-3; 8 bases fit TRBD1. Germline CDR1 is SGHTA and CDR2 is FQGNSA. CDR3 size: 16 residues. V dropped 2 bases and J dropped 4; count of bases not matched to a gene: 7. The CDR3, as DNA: TGTGCCAGCAGCTTATACAGGGGGTTATCGGGAAACACCATATATTTT. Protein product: CASSLYRGLSGNTIYF.

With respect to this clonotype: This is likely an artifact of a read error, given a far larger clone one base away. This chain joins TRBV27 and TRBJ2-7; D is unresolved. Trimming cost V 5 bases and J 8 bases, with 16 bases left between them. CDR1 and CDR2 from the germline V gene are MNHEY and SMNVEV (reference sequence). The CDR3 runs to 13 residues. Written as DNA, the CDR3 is TGTGCCAGCAGTCATTCAACGACCCACAAGCAGTACTTC. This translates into CASSHSTTHKQYF.

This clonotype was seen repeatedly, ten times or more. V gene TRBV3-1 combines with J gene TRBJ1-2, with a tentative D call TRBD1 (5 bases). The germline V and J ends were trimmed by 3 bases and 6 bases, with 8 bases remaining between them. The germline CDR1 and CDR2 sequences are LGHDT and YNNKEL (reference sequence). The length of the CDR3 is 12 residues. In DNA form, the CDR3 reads TGTGCCAGCAGCCATACAGGTGATGGCTACACCTTC. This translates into CASSHTGDGYTF.

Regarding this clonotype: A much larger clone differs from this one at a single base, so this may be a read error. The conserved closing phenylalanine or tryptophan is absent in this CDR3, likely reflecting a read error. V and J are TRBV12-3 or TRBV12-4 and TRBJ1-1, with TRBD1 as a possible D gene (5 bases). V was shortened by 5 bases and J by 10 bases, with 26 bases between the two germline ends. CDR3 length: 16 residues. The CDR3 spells CASSHPSPGREGRAFL. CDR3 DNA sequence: TGTGCCAGCAGTCACCCCAGCCCCGGCAGGGAGGGTCGAGCTTTCCTT.

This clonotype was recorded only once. The CDR3 here is CSGGFRDRGGADTQYF. The CDR3 DNA reads TGCAGTGGAGGATTCCGTGACAGGGGGGGGGCAGATACGCAGTATTTT. The chain has TRBV20-1 and TRBJ2-3; 9 bases fit TRBD1. Germline CDR1 is DFQATT and CDR2 is SNEGSKA (reference sequence). The CDR3 totals 16 residues. J was trimmed by 4 bases and V by 7 bases; bases with no gene match: 15.

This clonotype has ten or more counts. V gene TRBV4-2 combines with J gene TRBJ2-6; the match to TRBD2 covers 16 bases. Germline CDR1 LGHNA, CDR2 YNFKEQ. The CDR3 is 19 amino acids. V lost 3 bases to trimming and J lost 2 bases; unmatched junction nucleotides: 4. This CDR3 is CASSHPGLAGGPGANVLTF. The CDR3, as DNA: TGTGCCAGCAGCCATCCGGGACTAGCGGGGGGGCCTGGGGCCAACGTCCTGACTTTC.

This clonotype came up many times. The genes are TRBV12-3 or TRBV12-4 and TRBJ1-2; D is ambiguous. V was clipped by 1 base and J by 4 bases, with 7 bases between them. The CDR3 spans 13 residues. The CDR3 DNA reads TGTGCCAGCAGTTTAGGTGACACCTATGGCTACACCTTC. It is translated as CASSLGDTYGYTF.

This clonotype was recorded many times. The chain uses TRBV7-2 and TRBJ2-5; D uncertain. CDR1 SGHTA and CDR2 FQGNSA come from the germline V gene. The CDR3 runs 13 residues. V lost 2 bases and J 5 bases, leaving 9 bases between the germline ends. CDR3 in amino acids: CASSLYNGETQYF. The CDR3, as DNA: TGTGCCAGCAGCTTATATAATGGGGAGACCCAGTACTTC.

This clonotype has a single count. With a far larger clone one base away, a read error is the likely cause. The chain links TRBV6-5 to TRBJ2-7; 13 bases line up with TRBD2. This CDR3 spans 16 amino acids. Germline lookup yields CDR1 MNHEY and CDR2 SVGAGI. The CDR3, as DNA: TGTGCCAGAAGTTACCTACGGACTAGCGGGGGCCACGAGCAGTACTTC. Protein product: CARSYLRTSGGHEQYF.

CDR3 sequence: CASRFGSQEQYF. The DNA for the CDR3 is TGTGCCAGCAGATTCGGATCCCAGGAGCAGTATTTT. The genes are TRBV7-2 and TRBJ2-3; D unresolved. The V gene lost 6 bases and the J gene lost 11 bases, with 15 bases spanning the gap. Germline V gene sequence: CDR1 SGHTA, CDR2 FQGNSA. This CDR3 is built from 12 residues.

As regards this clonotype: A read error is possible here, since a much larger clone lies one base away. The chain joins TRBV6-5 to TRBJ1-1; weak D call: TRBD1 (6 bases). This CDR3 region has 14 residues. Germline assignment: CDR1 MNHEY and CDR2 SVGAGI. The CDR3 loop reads CASSYGGANTEALF. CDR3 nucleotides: TGTGCCAGCAGTTACGGGGGGGCGAACACTGAAGCTCTCTTT.

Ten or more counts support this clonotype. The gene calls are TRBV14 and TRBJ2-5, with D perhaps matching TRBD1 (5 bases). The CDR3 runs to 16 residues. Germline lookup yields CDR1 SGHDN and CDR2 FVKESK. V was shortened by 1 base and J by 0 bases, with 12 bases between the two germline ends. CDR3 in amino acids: CASSQVDKPYQETQYF. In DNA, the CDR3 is TGTGCCAGCAGCCAAGTGGACAAGCCGTACCAAGAGACCCAGTACTTC.

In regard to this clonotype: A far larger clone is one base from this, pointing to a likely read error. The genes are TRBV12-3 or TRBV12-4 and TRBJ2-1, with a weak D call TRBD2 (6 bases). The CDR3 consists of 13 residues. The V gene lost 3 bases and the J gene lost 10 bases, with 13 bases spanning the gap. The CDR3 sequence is CASSLTGEDEQFF. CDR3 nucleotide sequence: TGTGCCAGCAGTTTGACGGGGGAGGACGAGCAGTTCTTC.

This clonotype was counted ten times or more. CDR3: CAWSTGGSSNQPQHF. CDR3 sequence (DNA): TGTGCCTGGAGTACAGGGGGCTCGAGCAATCAGCCCCAGCATTTT. The gene calls are TRBV30 and TRBJ1-5; 9 bases agree with TRBD1. Germline V gives CDR1 GTSNPN, CDR2 SVGIG (reference sequence). The V gene end was trimmed by 2 bases and the J gene end by 1 base; junction bases not matched to a gene: 3. The CDR3 consists of 15 residues.

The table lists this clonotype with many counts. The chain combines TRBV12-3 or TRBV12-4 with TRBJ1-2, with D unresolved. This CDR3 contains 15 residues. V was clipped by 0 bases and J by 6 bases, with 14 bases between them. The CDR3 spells CASSLALPGKDGYTF. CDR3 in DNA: TGTGCCAGCAGTTTAGCGCTACCAGGCAAGGATGGCTACACCTTC.

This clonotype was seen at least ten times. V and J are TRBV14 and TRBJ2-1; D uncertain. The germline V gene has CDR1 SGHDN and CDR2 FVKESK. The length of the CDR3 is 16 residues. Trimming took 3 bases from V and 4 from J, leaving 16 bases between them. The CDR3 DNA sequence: TGTGCCAGCAGCCACGGTTCCCCCACTCGTTACAATGAGCAGTTCTTC. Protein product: CASSHGSPTRYNEQFF.

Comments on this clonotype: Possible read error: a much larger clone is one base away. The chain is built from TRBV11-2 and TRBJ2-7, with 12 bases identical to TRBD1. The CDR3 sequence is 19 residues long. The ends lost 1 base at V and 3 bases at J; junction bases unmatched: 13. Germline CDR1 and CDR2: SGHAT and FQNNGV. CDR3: CASSLVLPGTGGKYYEQYF. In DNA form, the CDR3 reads TGTGCCAGCAGCTTAGTTCTCCCGGGGACAGGGGGCAAGTACTACGAGCAGTACTTC.

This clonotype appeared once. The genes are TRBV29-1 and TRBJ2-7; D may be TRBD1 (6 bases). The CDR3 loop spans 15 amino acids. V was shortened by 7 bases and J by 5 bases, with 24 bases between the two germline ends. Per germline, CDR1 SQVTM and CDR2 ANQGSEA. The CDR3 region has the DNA TGCAGCGCCCTCCGGGGACAAGAGACGTCCCACGAGCAGTACTTC. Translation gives CSALRGQETSHEQYF.